Following are 30 T cell receptor beta chains from one sample sequenced in a study of molecular identifiers for immune sequencing clone quantification. MiXCR, run by TCRdb on the PCR reads, gives a single entry per CDR3 protein. This sample has about 500,000 distinct CDR3 sequences, with 25% found just once. Sequenced input: naive CD8+ T cells from blood, with Jurkat cell RNA spiked in. Subset meaning: FACS-sorted CD8+CD4-CCR7+CD45RA+ naive T cells. The source of these receptors is a human donor in good health. Some libraries in this study had Jurkat cell RNA spiked in.

This clonotype was recorded many times. J is TRBJ2-7 and V is TRBV6-5; 7 nucleotides agree with TRBD1. After removal of 1 base from V and 3 bases from J, the junction contained 6 bases not matched to a gene. The CDR3 has 15 amino acids. Germline V gene lookup returns CDR1 MNHEY and CDR2 SVGAGI. The CDR3 DNA reads TGTGCCAGCAGTTACTTCGCAGGGGGTGACTACGAGCAGTACTTC. Amino acid sequence: CASSYFAGGDYEQYF.

In this sample, this clonotype turned up many times. The gene calls are TRBV6-2 or TRBV6-3 and TRBJ1-2; D ambiguous. Germline CDR1 is MNHEY and CDR2 is SVGEGT. The CDR3 sequence is 15 residues long. Trimming stripped 5 bases from V and 5 bases from J, with 18 bases between. CDR3 coding DNA: TGTGCCAGCAGTCCACCGGGCAATTCGATGTATGGCTACACCTTC. It encodes CASSPPGNSMYGYTF.

A few counts support this clonotype. J is TRBJ2-7 and V is TRBV7-6; TRBD1 is a possible D gene (6 bases). Germline CDR1 is SGHVS and CDR2 is FNYEAQ. Trimming took 4 bases from V and 4 from J, leaving 14 bases between them. The CDR3 extends over 14 amino acids. CDR3 loop: CASSYKTGFYEQYF. DNA for the CDR3: TGTGCCAGCAGCTACAAAACAGGGTTTTACGAGCAGTACTTC.

The chain employs TRBV25-1 and TRBJ1-4; a weak D match, TRBD1 (6 bases). The V end lost 5 bases, the J end lost 8 bases, and 18 bases lay between the germline ends. The germline V gene has CDR1 MGHDK and CDR2 SYGVNS. This CDR3 contains 15 residues. The CDR3 region has the DNA TGTGCCAGCAGTAAAAGGACAGCTCAAGGGGAAAAACTGTTTTTT. Translated, it gives CASSKRTAQGEKLFF.

A note on this clonotype: This may come from a read error, since a much larger clone is one base off. V gene TRBV6-6 combines with J gene TRBJ2-3; D gene unclear. From germline, CDR1 is MNHNY and CDR2 SVGAGI (reference sequence). The CDR3 contains 14 residues. CDR3 sequence reads: CASSYEGGTDTRYF. In nucleotides, the CDR3 is TGTGCCAGCAGTTACGAAGGCGGCACAGATACGCGGTATTTT.

The chain is built from TRBV19 and TRBJ2-2; D is uncertain. This CDR3 comprises 13 residues. Looked up from germline, CDR1 is LNHDA and CDR2 is SQIVND (reference sequence). Trimming removed 5 bases at V and 6 bases at J, with 10 bases between. In nucleotides, the CDR3 is TGTGCCAGTAGTGTTCTGGCGTCCGGGGAGCTGTTTTTT. It encodes CASSVLASGELFF.

There are a few counts of this clonotype. The gene calls are TRBV7-2 and TRBJ1-3; D is possibly TRBD1 (5 bases). This CDR3 has 15 amino acids. The ends were cut back, 3 bases at V and 0 bases at J, with 9 bases in the middle. The germline V gene encodes CDR1 SGHTA and CDR2 FQGNSA. The CDR3 DNA sequence: TGTGCCAGCAGCTTTGGACACCCCTCTGGAAACACCATATATTTT. This codes for CASSFGHPSGNTIYF.

Many counts were recorded for this clonotype. This sequence joins TRBV4-3 and TRBJ1-5; D unresolved. The CDR3 runs to 18 residues. V was clipped by 0 bases and J by 2 bases, with 17 bases between them. Per germline, CDR1 LGHNA and CDR2 YSLEER. This CDR3 reads CASSQDVTPGFGNQPQHF. The CDR3 nucleotides read TGCGCCAGCAGCCAAGATGTGACACCCGGGTTCGGCAATCAGCCCCAGCATTTT.

V and J are TRBV9 and TRBJ2-7; D gene uncertain. The CDR3 consists of 11 residues. Trimming left V 6 bases short and J 3 bases short, with 7 bases between. The germline CDR1 and CDR2 sequences are SGDLS and YYNGEE. CDR3 sequence: CASTDGYEQYF. CDR3 nucleotide sequence: TGTGCCAGCACCGACGGCTACGAGCAGTACTTC.

This clonotype was seen at least ten times. The chain is built from TRBV9 and TRBJ2-2, with 7 bases identical to TRBD2. CDR3 length equals 19 residues. Per germline, CDR1 SGDLS and CDR2 YYNGEE. The trim removed 6 bases at V and 1 base at J, leaving 18 bases unmatched. CDR3 region: CASTHPASGSDKNTGELFF. The CDR3 bases are TGTGCCAGCACCCACCCGGCTAGCGGCTCTGATAAGAACACCGGGGAGCTGTTTTTT. The full variable domain, rest sourced from reference TRBV9 and TRBJ2-2, is DSGVTQTPKHLITATGQRVTLRCSPRSGDLSVYWYQQSLDQGLQFLIQYYNGEERAKGNILERFSAQQFPDLHSELNLSSLELGDSALYFCASTHPASGSDKNTGELFFGEGSRLTVL.

This clonotype occurred many times. The genes are TRBV12-3 or TRBV12-4 and TRBJ2-7, with a possible D match to TRBD1 (6 bases). The CDR3 runs to 13 residues. Trimming removed 6 bases from V and 4 bases from J, with 13 bases in between. This chain's CDR3 is CASSPGQKYEQYF. CDR3 sequence (DNA): TGTGCCAGCAGCCCCGGACAGAAGTACGAGCAGTACTTC.

A note on this clonotype: A much larger clone lies one base from this, so it may be a read error. The chain couples TRBV12-5 to TRBJ1-1, with 9 bases identical to TRBD1. The germline V gene has CDR1 LGHNT and CDR2 FRNRAP. Trimming at V came to 1 base and at J to 6 bases, leaving 9 bases not matched to a gene. The CDR3 contains 16 residues. The CDR3: CASGLESGQGKAEAFF. CDR3 in DNA: TGTGCTAGTGGTTTGGAGTCGGGACAGGGAAAAGCTGAAGCTTTCTTT.

This clonotype was seen at least ten times. The chain joins TRBV6-5 to TRBJ2-3; tentatively, D is TRBD1 (5 bases). CDR3 size: 13 residues. Germline V gene lookup returns CDR1 MNHEY and CDR2 SVGAGI. Trimming left V 8 bases short and J 4 bases short, with 13 bases between. DNA of the CDR3: TGTGCCAGCTCGGGCAGGGTCGCAGATACGCAGTATTTT. As protein: CASSGRVADTQYF.

The chain uses TRBV20-1 and TRBJ2-5, with D maybe TRBD2 (5 bases). The CDR3 extends over 15 amino acids. The V gene lost 5 bases and the J gene lost 5 bases, with 21 bases spanning the gap. Germline assignment: CDR1 DFQATT and CDR2 SNEGSKA (reference sequence). CDR3 bases: TGCAGTGCTGGCCCCCCAGCGGACCGTCCCGAGACCCAGTACTTC. Translating it yields CSAGPPADRPETQYF.

Details on this clonotype: This may arise from a read error, as a much more abundant clone is one base away. The V gene is TRBV29-1, the J gene TRBJ2-2, with D uncertain. Germline-derived CDR1 and CDR2 are SQVTM and ANQGSEA. The CDR3 has 14 residues. Written as DNA, the CDR3 is TGCAGCGTTGAGTGGCTAGAGAACACCAGGGAGCTGTTTTTT. This translates into CSVEWLENTRELFF.

This clonotype has a count of ten or more. This rearrangement joins TRBV5-1 to TRBJ2-3; D may be TRBD2 (5 bases). V lost 0 bases and J lost 6, with 8 bases in between. The CDR3 is made up of 13 amino acids. Germline CDR1 and CDR2: SGHRS and YFSETQ. The CDR3 coding sequence is TGCGCCAGCAGCTTGGGAGGGTCGGATACGCAGTATTTT. Encoded protein: CASSLGGSDTQYF. Variable domain in full (rest from reference TRBV5-1 and TRBJ2-3): KAGVTQTPRYLIKTRGQQVTLSCSPISGHRSVSWYQQTPGQGLQFLFEYFSETQRNKGNFPGRFSGRQFSNSRSEMNVSTLELGDSALYLCASSLGGSDTQYFGPGTRLTVL.

The chain couples TRBV5-1 to TRBJ2-1, with D unclear. The CDR3 has 12 residues. Germline CDR1 is SGHRS and CDR2 is YFSETQ. V was trimmed by 4 bases and J by 9 bases, leaving 11 bases between them. CDR3 residues: CASSPAVGEQFF. The CDR3 DNA is TGCGCCAGCAGCCCGGCGGTAGGTGAGCAGTTCTTC.

The V call is TRBV7-9, the J call TRBJ2-2, with a possible D match to TRBD1 (6 bases). V lost 5 bases to trimming and J lost 7 bases, with 14 bases between them. The CDR3 is 14 amino acids. In germline, CDR1 is SEHNR, CDR2 FQNEAQ (reference sequence). The CDR3 loop reads CASSLPNRVGELFF. CDR3 coding DNA: TGTGCCAGCAGCCTACCCAACAGGGTCGGGGAGCTGTTTTTT.

Worth noting for this clonotype: Being one base from a much bigger clone, this may be a read error. The chain joins TRBV7-2 to TRBJ2-7; 7 nucleotides line up with TRBD1. The length of the CDR3 is 16 residues. J gave up 3 bases and V 9 bases, and 17 bases lay outside the gene matches. Germline CDR1 is SGHTA and CDR2 is FQGNSA. The CDR3 loop is CARSESGTDNLYEQYF. CDR3 in DNA: TGTGCCAGGAGCGAGTCCGGGACAGATAATCTCTACGAGCAGTACTTC.

This clonotype was counted at least ten times. V usage is TRBV6-6 and J usage is TRBJ2-3; weak D call: TRBD2 (5 bases). CDR1 is MNHNY and CDR2 is SVGAGI in the germline V gene (reference sequence). The CDR3 is made up of 13 amino acids. V was clipped by 5 bases and J by 2 bases, with 8 bases between them. CDR3 bases: TGTGCCAGCAGTGACTACTCCACAGATACGCAGTATTTT. Encoded protein: CASSDYSTDTQYF.

This clonotype was detected a few times. This chain uses TRBV28 with TRBJ2-5; unclear D gene. V gave up 3 bases and J gave up 3 bases, with 14 bases separating them. The germline V gene encodes CDR1 MDHEN and CDR2 SYDVKM. This CDR3 is 15 amino acids long. The CDR3 DNA reads TGTGCCAGCAGTTTTAGTGGGAAACTCGAAGAGACCCAGTACTTC. It encodes CASSFSGKLEETQYF.

This clonotype was detected only a few times. This chain connects TRBV28 to TRBJ2-7, with 7 bases aligning to TRBD1. V trimming: 1 base; J trimming: 4 bases; junction bases outside the gene matches: 13. The CDR3 runs to 17 residues. Germline CDR1 and CDR2: MDHEN and SYDVKM. The CDR3 bases are TGTGCCAGCAGTTTATCCCGGACAGGTTTGGCTCAGTACGAGCAGTACTTC. This translates into CASSLSRTGLAQYEQYF.

Only a few counts were recorded for this clonotype. This rearrangement joins TRBV2 to TRBJ2-5, with D perhaps assigned TRBD1 or TRBD2 (5 bases each). In germline, CDR1 is SNHLY, CDR2 FYNNEI. The CDR3 contains 14 residues. Trimming took 8 bases from V and 2 from J, leaving 15 bases between them. CDR3 sequence (DNA): TGTGCCAGCTCGCCCCCGGGGCAGCAAGAGACCCAGTACTTC. As protein: CASSPPGQQETQYF.

The chain couples TRBV19 to TRBJ1-5; D unclear. The CDR3 is 17 amino acids. Germline CDR1 reads LNHDA; CDR2 reads SQIVND (reference sequence). V shed 1 base and J shed 1 base, with 14 bases lying between them. CDR3 protein: CASSIGGNVNSNQPQHF. DNA for the CDR3: TGTGCCAGTAGTATAGGGGGTAATGTGAACAGCAATCAGCCCCAGCATTTT.

Details on this clonotype: A much larger clone is a single base away; this may be a read error. The chain is built from TRBV5-6 and TRBJ2-3; D is uncertain. Trimming stripped 3 bases from V and 6 bases from J, with 14 bases between. The CDR3 totals 14 residues. Germline CDR1 SGHDT, CDR2 YYEEEE. The CDR3 is CASSSLIAQDTQYF. The CDR3 DNA reads TGTGCCAGCAGCTCTCTCATTGCTCAGGATACGCAGTATTTT.

The chain uses TRBV19 and TRBJ2-5, with 7 bases lining up with TRBD1. CDR3 size: 14 residues. V lost 6 bases and J lost 2; bases outside the gene matches: 6. Germline assignment: CDR1 LNHDA and CDR2 SQIVND (reference sequence). CDR3 loop: CASRGQGQQETQYF. The CDR3 DNA follows: TGTGCCAGTAGGGGCCAGGGACAGCAAGAGACCCAGTACTTC.

V is TRBV2 and J is TRBJ1-5; D might be TRBD1 (5 bases). Germline V gene lookup returns CDR1 SNHLY and CDR2 FYNNEI. This CDR3 is 15 amino acids long. Trimming removed 1 base at V and 5 bases at J, with 12 bases between. CDR3 sequence (DNA): TGTGCCAGCAGTGAAGACGGGGCGCCCTATCAGCCCCAGCATTTT. As protein: CASSEDGAPYQPQHF.

This clonotype was seen ten or more times. Here the CDR3 DNA reads TGCGCCAGCAGCCGGGGGAGGGGCACAGATACGCAGTATTTT. It yields the protein CASSRGRGTDTQYF. The genes are TRBV4-3 and TRBJ2-3, with 7 nucleotides matching TRBD2. CDR3 length: 14 residues. Germline V gives CDR1 LGHNA, CDR2 YSLEER. Trimming removed 4 bases from V and 1 base from J; junction bases left unmatched: 2.

The V and J genes are TRBV18 and TRBJ2-5; 7 nucleotides align to TRBD1. V was clipped by 7 bases and J by 1 base; unmatched bases: 9. The CDR3 covers 15 residues. Germline V gene data show CDR1 as KGHSH and CDR2 as LQKENI. The CDR3 loop reads CASLPPGQIQETQYF. CDR3 bases: TGTGCCAGCTTACCCCCGGGACAGATCCAAGAGACCCAGTACTTC.

The rearrangement links TRBV19 to TRBJ2-5, with 10 bases matching TRBD2. V was clipped by 6 bases and J by 10 bases; unmatched bases: 8. Per germline, CDR1 LNHDA and CDR2 SQIVND (reference sequence). The CDR3 is 13 amino acids. The CDR3 region is CASSDSGRKIQYF. CDR3 sequence (DNA): TGTGCCAGTAGCGATAGCGGGAGGAAGATCCAGTACTTC.